The source of this TCR beta chain is a study of human CD8 memory T cell subsets. The CDR3 totals 15 residues. Germline CDR1 is DFQATT and CDR2 is SNEGSKA (reference sequence). From healthy donors, buffy coats were the source of the PBMC. Enrichment for total CD8+ T cells was performed by negative magnetic separation. UMI-labeled 5' RACE was used to make TCR beta libraries. TCRdb processed the 5' RACE reads again and assigns one entry to each CDR3 protein, with no DNA. The listing records some 9,000 distinct CDR3 sequences. This clonotype originated in a human donor in good health. The chain has TRBV20-1 and TRBJ2-5; TCRdb outputs TRBD1, but without DNA this stays unchecked. Sequencing was carried out using CD8+ T cells from PBMCs. CDR3: CSARSPDSSEETQYF.